These 21 T cell receptor beta chains share one sample of origin, sequenced in a study of cytomegalovirus exposure and HLA in healthy donors. The PCR had 60 Vbeta and 13 Jbeta primers. The method was immunoSEQ multiplex PCR; TCRdb's version includes in-frame clones alone and lacks a portion of them. Among 90,000 to 110,000 clones, around 80% were seen once, and the ten largest hold roughly 6%. Material for sequencing was PBMCs. Every receptor here comes from a man between 18 and 29 years old in good health and CMV-seronegative.

This chain uses TRBV9 with TRBJ2-7; D is unclear. The CDR3 covers 14 residues. Germline V lookup: CDR1 SGDLS, CDR2 YYNGEE. The V end lost 4 bases, the J end lost 3 bases, and 14 bases lay between the germline ends. CDR3 bases: TGTGCCAGCAGCCCAGTAGGCAGGATCTACGAGCAGTACTTC. As protein: CASSPVGRIYEQYF.

The rearrangement joins TRBV29-1 to TRBJ2-1; D unclear. Germline V gene lookup returns CDR1 SQVTM and CDR2 ANQGSEA. The ends were cut back, 2 bases at V and 5 bases at J, with 7 bases in the middle. The CDR3 has 12 amino acids. The CDR3 loop reads CSVEPQNNEQFF. The CDR3 coding sequence is TGCAGCGTTGAACCCCAGAACAATGAGCAGTTCTTC.

A single count supports this clone. The V and J genes are TRBV6-1 and TRBJ2-7, with 7 bases matching TRBD2. The ends lost 1 base at V and 0 bases at J; junction bases unmatched: 3. This CDR3 is built from 15 residues. From germline, CDR1 is MNHNS and CDR2 SASEGT. This CDR3 is CASSEGWEGSYEQYF. DNA for the CDR3: TGTGCCAGCAGTGAAGGGTGGGAGGGCTCCTACGAGCAGTACTTC.

The chain uses TRBV9 and TRBJ2-1; the D is unclear. The CDR3 has 16 amino acids. Between the trimmed V and J ends, which lost 3 bases and 1 base, there was a span of 14 bases. The germline V gene has CDR1 SGDLS and CDR2 YYNGEE. The CDR3 DNA sequence: TGTGCCAGCAGCGAGGAGAAGAGCCCTTCCTACAATGAGCAGTTCTTC. It translates to CASSEEKSPSYNEQFF.

CDR3 amino acids: CASSFATANQPQHF. The CDR3 DNA is TGTGCCAGCAGTTTTGCGACAGCTAATCAGCCCCAGCATTTT. The V gene is TRBV28, the J gene TRBJ1-5; possibly TRBD1 for D (5 bases). V gave up 3 bases and J gave up 4 bases, with 10 bases separating them. Per germline, CDR1 MDHEN and CDR2 SYDVKM. The CDR3 spans 14 residues.

The chain links TRBV5-4 to TRBJ1-1; 8 bases match TRBD1. This CDR3 contains 17 residues. Germline V CDR1 and CDR2: SGHNT, YYREEE (reference sequence). J lost 5 bases, V lost 3 bases, and 15 bases had no gene match. CDR3 sequence: CASSSLTGGLVYTEAFF. In DNA, the CDR3 is TGTGCCAGCAGCTCATTAACAGGGGGGTTAGTTTATACTGAAGCTTTCTTT.

This clone was counted a single time. The V call is TRBV7-2, the J call TRBJ2-1; 7 bases align to TRBD1. Germline CDR1 SGHTA, CDR2 FQGNSA. The CDR3 runs 13 residues. Unmatched junction bases numbered 1, after V lost 4 bases and J lost 4 bases. The CDR3 reads CASSWDSYNEQFF. Here the CDR3 DNA reads TGTGCCAGCAGCTGGGACAGTTACAATGAGCAGTTCTTC.

The V and J genes are TRBV9 and TRBJ2-7, with D maybe TRBD2 (5 bases). This CDR3 contains 14 residues. V shed 4 bases and J shed 2 bases, with 13 bases lying between them. Looked up from germline, CDR1 is SGDLS and CDR2 is YYNGEE. CDR3 sequence: CASSPGGETYEQYF. In DNA, the CDR3 is TGTGCCAGCAGCCCAGGAGGAGAAACCTACGAGCAGTACTTC.

In this sample, this clone turned up once. The gene calls are TRBV29-1 and TRBJ1-2; possibly TRBD1 for D (6 bases). V lost 4 bases, J lost 4 bases, and 13 bases lay in between. Germline V lookup: CDR1 SQVTM, CDR2 ANQGSEA. The CDR3 length is 13 residues. The CDR3 loop is CSVGQVQGYGYTF. In nucleotides, the CDR3 is TGCAGCGTTGGACAGGTTCAGGGCTATGGCTACACCTTC.

This clone was seen only a few times. The chain couples TRBV10-2 to TRBJ1-1, with TRBD1 matching over 7 bases. J was trimmed by 5 bases and V by 3 bases; bases with no gene match: 9. The germline CDR1 and CDR2 sequences are WSHSY and SAAADI. CDR3 size: 15 residues. CDR3 protein: CASSEQGSGGTEAFF. DNA of the CDR3: TGCGCCAGCAGTGAACAGGGATCAGGGGGAACTGAAGCTTTCTTT.

With regard to this clone: A junction boundary mismatches the germline segment, possibly from a read error. The chain couples TRBV7-2 to TRBJ2-2; TRBD2 is a possible D gene (6 bases). Germline V gives CDR1 SGHTA, CDR2 FQGNSA. CDR3 length equals 16 residues. This chain's CDR3 is CASSSFLGRSIGGLFF. The CDR3 coding sequence is TGTGCCAGCAGCTCCTTCCTGGGCAGATCGATCGGGGGGCTGTTTTTT.

The chain employs TRBV19 and TRBJ1-2; 9 bases map to TRBD1. The CDR3 is 17 residues long. V was clipped by 5 bases and J by 5 bases; unmatched bases: 15. Germline V CDR1 and CDR2: LNHDA, SQIVND (reference sequence). The CDR3 loop is CASSGEYGDRAFYGYTF. CDR3 DNA: TGTGCCAGTAGTGGGGAATACGGGGACAGGGCCTTTTATGGCTACACCTTC.

The genes are TRBV5-1 and TRBJ2-7; 9 bases align to TRBD1. The J segment lost 3 bases and the V segment lost 0 bases, leaving 7 bases of the junction unmatched. The CDR3 spans 16 residues. Germline CDR1 and CDR2: SGHRS and YFSETQ. The CDR3 sequence is CASSLEGTGPLYEQYF. DNA of the CDR3: TGCGCCAGCAGCTTGGAAGGGACAGGGCCGCTCTACGAGCAGTACTTC.

This chain connects TRBV9 to TRBJ2-3, with 7 bases matching TRBD2. The V segment lost 1 base and the J segment 2 bases; nucleotides outside the gene matches: 10. The CDR3 totals 17 residues. CDR1 is SGDLS and CDR2 is YYNGEE in the germline V gene. The CDR3 DNA reads TGTGCCAGCAGCGTAAGCCCTTCCGGGACTACCACAGATACGCAGTATTTT. Encoded protein: CASSVSPSGTTTDTQYF.

This chain uses TRBV2 with TRBJ2-5; D remains ambiguous. Trimming pared 5 bases from V and 4 bases from J, leaving 2 bases between. Germline loops: CDR1 SNHLY, CDR2 FYNNEI. CDR3 length equals 10 residues. The CDR3 region has the DNA TGTGCCAGCAGTCGAGAGACCCAGTACTTC. This gives the protein CASSRETQYF.

The chain employs TRBV28 and TRBJ2-1; 14 bases agree with TRBD2. Trimming removed 4 bases from V and 5 bases from J; junction bases left unmatched: 7. Germline CDR1 is MDHEN and CDR2 is SYDVKM. The CDR3 consists of 17 residues. Written as DNA, the CDR3 is TGTGCCAGCAGTTCCATGGGACTAGCGGGGGATAACAATGAGCAGTTCTTC. This codes for CASSSMGLAGDNNEQFF.

The chain employs TRBV9 and TRBJ2-2; TRBD2 matches at 10 bases. The CDR3 runs to 17 residues. Germline V gene data show CDR1 as SGDLS and CDR2 as YYNGEE. Germline trimming cut 4 bases from V and 3 bases from J; bases unmatched to any gene: 9. DNA for the CDR3: TGTGCCAGCAGCTCATCACCTAGCGGGAGTCACACCGGGGAGCTGTTTTTT. Its protein product is CASSSSPSGSHTGELFF.

The chain links TRBV28 to TRBJ2-3; weak D call: TRBD1 (6 bases). This CDR3 region has 12 residues. Trimming removed 6 bases from V and 6 bases from J, with 10 bases in between. Germline CDR1 reads MDHEN; CDR2 reads SYDVKM. The CDR3 reads CASSSGVDTQYF. Here the CDR3 DNA reads TGTGCCAGCAGCTCAGGGGTGGATACGCAGTATTTT.

The chain combines TRBV14 with TRBJ2-3, with D hard to call. Trimming pared 4 bases from V and 6 bases from J, leaving 14 bases between. Per germline, CDR1 SGHDN and CDR2 FVKESK. The CDR3 loop spans 14 amino acids. The CDR3 DNA reads as TGTGCCAGCAGCCTCTCGGCGGTGTTGGATACGCAGTATTTT. The encoded protein is CASSLSAVLDTQYF. The variable domain in full, completed from reference TRBV14 and TRBJ2-3, reads EAGVTQFPSHSVIEKGQTVTLRCDPISGHDNLYWYRRVMGKEIKFLLHFVKESKQDESGMPNNRFLAERTGGTYSTLKVQPAELEDSGVYFCASSLSAVLDTQYFGPGTRLTVL.

The chain combines TRBV14 with TRBJ2-7; the match to TRBD2 covers 13 bases. The V segment lost 3 bases and the J segment 1 base; nucleotides outside the gene matches: 0. CDR3 length equals 15 residues. Germline V gene sequence: CDR1 SGHDN, CDR2 FVKESK. CDR3 nucleotides: TGTGCCAGCAGCCAGACTAGCGGGAGGTCCTACGAGCAGTACTTC. Residues: CASSQTSGRSYEQYF. The variable domain in full, with the rest retrieved from reference TRBV14 and TRBJ2-7, is EAGVTQFPSHSVIEKGQTVTLRCDPISGHDNLYWYRRVMGKEIKFLLHFVKESKQDESGMPNNRFLAERTGGTYSTLKVQPAELEDSGVYFCASSQTSGRSYEQYFGPGTRLTVT.

V is TRBV28 and J is TRBJ1-5; D is possibly TRBD1 (6 bases). V gave up 2 bases and J gave up 7 bases, with 15 bases separating them. Germline CDR1 reads MDHEN; CDR2 reads SYDVKM. This CDR3 has 15 residues. Written as DNA, the CDR3 is TGTGCCAGCAGTTTAGGGGGGCGGGGGGCGCAGCCCCAGCATTTT. Its translation: CASSLGGRGAQPQHF.